The clone carrying this T cell receptor (beta chain) was counted only a few times. The antigen is not known. V shed 4 bases and J shed 5 bases, with 17 bases lying between them. The CDR3 runs 15 residues. Per germline, CDR1 MDHEN and CDR2 SYDVKM. This sample was taken from a study of CD8 T cells in ankylosing spondylitis. Findings and limits, study-wide: A motif in TCR beta, a set of roughly eight highly homologous variants, appeared characteristic of ankylosing spondylitis blood. A CD8+ phenotype characterized the disease-linked clones, which were relatively rare in peripheral blood. It was reported that disease-linked clones were significantly enriched in matched ankylosing spondylitis synovial fluid.

Using its own MiXCR run on the 5' RACE reads, TCRdb lists one record per CDR3 protein. The data contain about 750,000 distinct CDR3 sequences, under 20% of them singletons. The source material was blood, either unsorted or a sorted T cell fraction (not recorded which). The sequence was collected from a male donor with ankylosing spondylitis. This rearrangement joins TRBV28 to TRBJ2-5; D is unclear. The CDR3 DNA sequence: TGTGCCAGCAGTTCCCCCTTGGCAGTGGAGGAGACCCAGTACTTC. It yields the protein CASSSPLAVEETQYF.